Following are 2 T cell receptor beta chains from one sample sequenced in a study of T cell repertoires in cytomegalovirus infection. No cognate antigen is known for these TCRs. MiXCR was run by TCRdb on the reads, yielding one entry per CDR3 protein. The table has approximately 590,000 distinct CDR3 sequences, approximately 40% seen once. The starting material was cultured PBMCs, obtained from culture after CMV antigen stimulation. The receptors were sampled from a human donor in good health (CMV status not recorded). Some clones in this sample may be carry-over from other donors' samples.

The chain combines TRBV9 with TRBJ1-1; D may be TRBD1 (5 bases). Germline assignment: CDR1 SGDLS and CDR2 YYNGEE. V was pared by 3 bases and J by 3 bases, with 15 bases between. CDR3 length: 15 amino acids. The CDR3, as DNA: TGTGCCAGCAGCGGAGGTAGGGACGCGGACACTGAAGCTTTCTTT. Translation: CASSGGRDADTEAFF.

This chain's CDR3 is CASSLEFVYEQYF. The CDR3 coding sequence is TGTGCCAGCAGCTTAGAATTCGTATACGAGCAGTACTTC. The chain is built from TRBV7-8 and TRBJ2-7; D gene ambiguous. The ends were cut back, 1 base at V and 4 bases at J, with 8 bases in the middle. The CDR3 is 13 amino acids. Germline values: CDR1 SGHVS, CDR2 FQNEAQ.